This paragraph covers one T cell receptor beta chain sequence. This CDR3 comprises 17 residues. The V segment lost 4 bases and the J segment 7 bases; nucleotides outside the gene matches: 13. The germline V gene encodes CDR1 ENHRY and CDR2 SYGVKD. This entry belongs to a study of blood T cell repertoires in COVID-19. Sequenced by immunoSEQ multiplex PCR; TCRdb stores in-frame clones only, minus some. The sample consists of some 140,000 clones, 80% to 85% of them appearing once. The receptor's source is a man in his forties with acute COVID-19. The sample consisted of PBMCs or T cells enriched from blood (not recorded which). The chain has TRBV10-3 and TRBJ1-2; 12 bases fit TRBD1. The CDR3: CAISAPGQGAPGFGYTF. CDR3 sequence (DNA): TGTGCCATCAGTGCCCCGGGACAGGGGGCGCCGGGGTTTGGCTACACCTTC.